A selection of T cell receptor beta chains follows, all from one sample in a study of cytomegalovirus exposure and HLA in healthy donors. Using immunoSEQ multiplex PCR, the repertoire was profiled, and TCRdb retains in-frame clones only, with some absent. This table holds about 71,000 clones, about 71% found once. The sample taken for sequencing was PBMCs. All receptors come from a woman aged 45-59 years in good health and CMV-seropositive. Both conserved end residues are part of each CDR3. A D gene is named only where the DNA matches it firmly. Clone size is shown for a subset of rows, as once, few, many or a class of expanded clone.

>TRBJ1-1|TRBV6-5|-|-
TGTGCCAGCAGTTACTCGACGGGAGGCTACACTGAAGCTTTCTTT
CASSYSTGGYTEAFF
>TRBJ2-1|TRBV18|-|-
TGTGCCAGCTCAAGACTGGACAACAATGAGCAGTTCTTC
CASSRLDNNEQFF
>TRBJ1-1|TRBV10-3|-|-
TGTGCCATCAGCGCCCCCGACAGGATGAACACTGAAGCTTTCTTT
CAISAPDRMNTEAFF
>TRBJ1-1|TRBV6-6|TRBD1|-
TGTGCCAGCAGCTGGACAGGGGAGAACACTGAAGCTTTCTTT
CASSWTGENTEAFF
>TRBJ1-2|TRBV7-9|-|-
TGTGCCAGCAGCTTAATCCAGGAACGGCACTATGGCTACACCTTC
CASSLIQERHYGYTF
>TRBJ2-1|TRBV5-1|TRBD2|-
TGCGCCAGCAGCTTGACGACTAGCGGGGGTGGGAATGAGCAGTTCTTC
CASSLTTSGGGNEQFF
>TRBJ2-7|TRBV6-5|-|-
TGTGCCAGCCGTGACTCCCCGGTCGACGAGCAGTACTTC
CASRDSPVDEQYF
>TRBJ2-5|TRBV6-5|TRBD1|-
TGTGCCAGCAGTTACTCCAACAGGGGGCAAGAGACCCAGTACTTC
CASSYSNRGQETQYF
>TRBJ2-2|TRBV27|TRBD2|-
TGTGCCAGCAGTCTGGGGCTAGCGGGGGGGCTGCTCACCGGGGAGCTGTTTTTT
CASSLGLAGGLLTGELFF
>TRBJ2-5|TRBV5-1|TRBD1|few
TGCGCCAGCAGCTTGGAAGGACAGGGGAGGGGAGAGACCCAGTACTTC
CASSLEGQGRGETQYF
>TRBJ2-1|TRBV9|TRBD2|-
TGTGCCAGCAGCGTTACAAGCGGGAGCCACAATGAGCAGTTCTTC
CASSVTSGSHNEQFF
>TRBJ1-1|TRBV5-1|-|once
TGCGCCAGCAGCAAGACAGCGAACACTGAAGCTTTCTTT
CASSKTANTEAFF
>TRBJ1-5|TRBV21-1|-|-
TGTGCCAGCAGCACAGAAAAGGGGGTCCCCAATCAGCCCCAGCATTTT
CASSTEKGVPNQPQHF
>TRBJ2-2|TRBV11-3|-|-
TGTGCCAGCAGCTTGGCAGACACCGGGGAGCTGTTTTTT
CASSLADTGELFF
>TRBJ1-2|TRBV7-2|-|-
TGTGCCAGCAGCCACGAGGAGGGCCGCTATGGCTACACCTTC
CASSHEEGRYGYTF
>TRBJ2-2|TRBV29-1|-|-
TGCAGCGTTGGCGGGCGGGACACCGGGGAGCTGTTTTTT
CSVGGRDTGELFF
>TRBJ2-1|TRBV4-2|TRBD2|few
TGTGCCAGCAGCCAAGCGACTAGCCCGATAAACACCTACAATGAGCAGTTCTTC
CASSQATSPINTYNEQFF